These T cell receptor beta chains were read from a single sample in a study of CD8 T cells in Susac syndrome. One entry per CDR3 protein, called by TCRdb with MiXCR from the immunoSEQ multiplex PCR reads. The sample yields 120,000 to 150,000 distinct CDR3 sequences, approximately 94% seen once. The sample was CD4+ T cells from PBMCs. The source of these receptors is a human donor in good health. The CDR3 runs from the conserved cysteine through the conserved F or W. The D gene is left open where the match is weak. Some rows mark clone size as missing; the rest say once, few, many or name a class of expanded clone.

j_call v_call d_call clone_size cdr3_aa cdr3_nt
TRBJ2-5 TRBV30 - - CAWEGTETQYF TGTGCCTGGGAGGGTACAGAGACCCAGTACTTC
TRBJ1-4 TRBV19 - - CASSIRVKNEKLFF TGTGCCAGTAGTATCAGGGTGAAGAATGAAAAACTGTTTTTT
TRBJ1-1 TRBV3-1 - - CASSQSGLPMNTEAFF TGTGCCAGCAGCCAGAGTGGCTTACCCATGAACACTGAAGCTTTCTTT
TRBJ2-2 TRBV20-1 - - CSGRGGAGELFF TGCAGTGGCCGAGGTGGCGCCGGGGAGCTGTTTTTT
TRBJ1-3 TRBV27 - - CASSWGYGNTIYF TGTGCCAGCAGTTGGGGTTATGGAAACACCATATATTTT
TRBJ2-1 TRBV5-1 TRBD2 - CASSFKTSGISRDEQFF TGCGCCAGCAGCTTCAAGACTAGCGGGATCTCTAGAGATGAGCAGTTCTTC
TRBJ1-1 TRBV7-9 TRBD1 - CASSLSDRGEAFF TGTGCCAGCAGCTTATCCGACAGGGGTGAAGCTTTCTTT
TRBJ2-3 TRBV18 - once CASSPPSSTDTQYF TGTGCCAGCTCACCACCAAGTAGCACAGATACGCAGTATTTT
TRBJ2-3 TRBV5-1 - - CASSQPPADTQYF TGCGCCAGCAGCCAACCTCCAGCGGATACGCAGTATTTT
TRBJ2-3 TRBV6-1 TRBD1 - CAEGQGTLRGTDTQYF TGTGCCGAAGGACAGGGCACCCTACGGGGCACAGATACGCAGTATTTT
TRBJ2-7 TRBV14 - - CASSFLGGEQYF TGTGCCAGCAGCTTCCTAGGGGGTGAGCAGTACTTC
TRBJ1-1 TRBV10-1 TRBD1 - CASSEASTGVTEAFF TGCGCCAGCAGTGAGGCATCCACAGGGGTTACTGAAGCTTTCTTT
TRBJ2-7 TRBV7-9 - once CASSPTDLFYEQYF TGTGCCAGCAGCCCCACGGACTTGTTCTACGAGCAGTACTTC
TRBJ2-5 TRBV12-3/TRBV12-4 TRBD2 few CASSLTSGETQYF TGTGCCAGCAGCTTAACTAGCGGAGAGACCCAGTACTTC
TRBJ2-1 TRBV7-9 TRBD2 - CASSSSGTSLSYNEQFF TGTGCCAGCAGTTCTAGCGGAACCAGCCTCTCCTACAATGAGCAGTTCTTC
TRBJ2-5 TRBV9 - once CASSVGQLAETQYF TGTGCCAGCAGCGTAGGTCAGCTTGCAGAGACCCAGTACTTC
TRBJ2-5 TRBV3-1 - - CASSHFDRGQETQYF TGTGCCAGCAGCCATTTTGATCGGGGGCAAGAGACCCAGTACTTC
TRBJ2-4 TRBV7-8 - - CASSLVRVPGAKNIQYF TGTGCCAGCAGCTTAGTTAGAGTACCCGGGGCCAAAAACATTCAGTACTTC